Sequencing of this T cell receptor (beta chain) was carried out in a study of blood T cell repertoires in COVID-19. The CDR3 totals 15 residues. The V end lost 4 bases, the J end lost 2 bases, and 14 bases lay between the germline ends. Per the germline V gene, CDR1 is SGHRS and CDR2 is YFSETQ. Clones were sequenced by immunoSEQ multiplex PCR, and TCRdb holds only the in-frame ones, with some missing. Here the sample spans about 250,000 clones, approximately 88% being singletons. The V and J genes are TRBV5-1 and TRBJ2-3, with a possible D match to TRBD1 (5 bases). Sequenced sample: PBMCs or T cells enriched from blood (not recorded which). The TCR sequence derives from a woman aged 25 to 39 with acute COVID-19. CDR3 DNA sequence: TGCGCCAGCAGCCGCCAACAGGTGAACACAGATACGCAGTATTTT. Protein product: CASSRQQVNTDTQYF.